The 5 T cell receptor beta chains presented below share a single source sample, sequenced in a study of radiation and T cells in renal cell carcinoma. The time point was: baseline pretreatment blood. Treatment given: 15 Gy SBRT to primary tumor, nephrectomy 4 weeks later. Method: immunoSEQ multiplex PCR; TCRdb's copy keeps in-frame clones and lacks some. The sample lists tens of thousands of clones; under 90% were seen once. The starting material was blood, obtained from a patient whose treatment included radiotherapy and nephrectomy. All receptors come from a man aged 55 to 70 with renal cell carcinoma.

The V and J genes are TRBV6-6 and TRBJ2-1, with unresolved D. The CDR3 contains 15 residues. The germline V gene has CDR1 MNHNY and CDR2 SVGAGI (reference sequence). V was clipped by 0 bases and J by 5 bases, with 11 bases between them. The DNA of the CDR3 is TGTGCCAGCAGTTACTCTGGCGGTCCTCACAATGAGCAGTTCTTC. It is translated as CASSYSGGPHNEQFF.

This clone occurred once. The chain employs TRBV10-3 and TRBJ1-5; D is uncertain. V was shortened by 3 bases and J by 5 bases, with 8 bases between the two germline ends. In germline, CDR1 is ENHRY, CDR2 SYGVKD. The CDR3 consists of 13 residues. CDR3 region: CAISDQGHQPQHF. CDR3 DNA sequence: TGTGCCATCAGTGACCAAGGCCATCAGCCCCAGCATTTT.

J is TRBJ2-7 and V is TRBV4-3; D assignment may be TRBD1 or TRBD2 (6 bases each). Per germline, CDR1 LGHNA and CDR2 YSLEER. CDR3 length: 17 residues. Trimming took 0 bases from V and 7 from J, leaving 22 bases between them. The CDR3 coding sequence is TGCGCCAGCAGCCAAGATCCCAAAGGGGGGACCCTCGGGGAGCAGTACTTC. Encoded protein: CASSQDPKGGTLGEQYF.

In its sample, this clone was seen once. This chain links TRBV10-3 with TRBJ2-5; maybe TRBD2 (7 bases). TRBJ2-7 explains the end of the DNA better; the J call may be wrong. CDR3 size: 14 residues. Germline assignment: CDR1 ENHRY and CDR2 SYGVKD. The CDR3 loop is CAISESTGRGEQYF. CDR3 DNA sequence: TGTGCCATCAGTGAGTCCACAGGGAGGGGCGAGCAGTACTTC.

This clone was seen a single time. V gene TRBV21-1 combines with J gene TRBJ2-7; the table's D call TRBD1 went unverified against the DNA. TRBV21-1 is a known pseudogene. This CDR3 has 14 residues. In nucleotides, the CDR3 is TGTGCCAGCAGCAAAGTGGACAACTCCTACGAGCAGTACTTC. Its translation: CASSKVDNSYEQYF.